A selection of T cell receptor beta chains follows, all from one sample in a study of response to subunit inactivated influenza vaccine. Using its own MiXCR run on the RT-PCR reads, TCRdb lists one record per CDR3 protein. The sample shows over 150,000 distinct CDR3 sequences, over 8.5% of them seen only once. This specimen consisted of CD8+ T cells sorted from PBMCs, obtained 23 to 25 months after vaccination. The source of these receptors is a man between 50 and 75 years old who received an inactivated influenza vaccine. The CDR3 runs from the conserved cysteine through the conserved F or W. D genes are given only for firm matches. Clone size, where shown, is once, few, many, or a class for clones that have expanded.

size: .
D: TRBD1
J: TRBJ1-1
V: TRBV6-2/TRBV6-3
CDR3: CASRTHRDRDRMNTEAFF
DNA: TGTGCCAGCAGAACTCACCGGGACAGGGACCGTATGAACACTGAAGCTTTCTTT

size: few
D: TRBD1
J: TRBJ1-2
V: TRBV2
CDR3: CASSAGAQGAYGYTF
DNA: TGTGCCAGCAGTGCCGGGGCACAGGGGGCCTATGGCTACACCTTC

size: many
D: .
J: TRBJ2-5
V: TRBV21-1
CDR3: CASSECPKRASGRMETQYF
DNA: TGTGCCAGCAGCGAATGCCCCAAAAGGGCTAGCGGGAGGATGGAGACCCAGTACTTC

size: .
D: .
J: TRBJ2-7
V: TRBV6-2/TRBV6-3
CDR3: CASPNIGEQYF
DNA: TGTGCCAGTCCAAACATCGGGGAGCAGTACTTC

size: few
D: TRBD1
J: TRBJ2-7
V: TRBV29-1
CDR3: CSVAAGTGGYEQYF
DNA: TGCAGCGTTGCAGCCGGGACAGGGGGCTACGAGCAGTACTTC

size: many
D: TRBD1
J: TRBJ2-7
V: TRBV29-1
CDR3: CSVDPGQGAGEQYF
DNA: TGCAGCGTTGACCCGGGACAGGGGGCCGGAGAGCAGTACTTC

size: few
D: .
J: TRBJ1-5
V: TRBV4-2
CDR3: CASSPSGATGQPQHF
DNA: TGTGCCAGCAGCCCCTCAGGGGCGACTGGGCAGCCCCAGCATTTT

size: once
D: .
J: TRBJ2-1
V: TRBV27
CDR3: CASSLTVSSYNEQFF
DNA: TGTGCCAGCAGTTTGACAGTGAGCTCCTACAATGAGCAGTTCTTC

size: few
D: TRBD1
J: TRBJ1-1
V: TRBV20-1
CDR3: CSARDPVGQGLNTEAFF
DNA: TGCAGTGCTAGAGATCCGGTGGGACAGGGGTTGAACACTGAAGCTTTCTTT

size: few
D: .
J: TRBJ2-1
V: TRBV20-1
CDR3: CSARTSYPPYNEQFF
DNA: TGCAGTGCTAGGACTAGTTATCCTCCTTACAATGAGCAGTTCTTC

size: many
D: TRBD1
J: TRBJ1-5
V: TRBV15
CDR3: CATRQGRNSNQPQHF
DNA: TGTGCCACGAGACAGGGACGAAATAGCAATCAGCCCCAGCATTTT

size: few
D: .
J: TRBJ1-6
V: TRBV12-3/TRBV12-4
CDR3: CASSLALGGNSPLHF
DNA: TGTGCCAGCAGTTTAGCGCTCGGAGGGAATTCACCCCTCCACTTT

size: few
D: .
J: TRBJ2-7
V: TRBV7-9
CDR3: CASSLRLYEQYF
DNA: TGTGCCAGCAGCTTACGGCTCTACGAGCAGTACTTC

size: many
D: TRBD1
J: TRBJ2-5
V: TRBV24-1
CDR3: CATSDIQGAGETQYF
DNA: TGTGCCACCAGTGATATCCAGGGGGCGGGAGAGACCCAGTACTTC

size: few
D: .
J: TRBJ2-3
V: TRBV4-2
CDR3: CASSPRGQVGASTDTQYF
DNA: TGTGCCAGCAGCCCTCGCGGGCAGGTGGGAGCTAGCACAGATACGCAGTATTTT

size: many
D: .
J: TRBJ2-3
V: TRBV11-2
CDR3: CASSYPRDPGDTQYF
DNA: TGTGCCAGCAGCTACCCGCGGGACCCTGGGGATACGCAGTATTTT

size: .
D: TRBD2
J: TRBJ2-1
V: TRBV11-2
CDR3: CASSRSSGSYNEQFF
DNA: TGTGCCAGCAGCCGTTCTAGCGGGAGTTACAATGAGCAGTTCTTC

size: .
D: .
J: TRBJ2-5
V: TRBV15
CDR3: CATSRVYGGWETQYF
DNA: TGTGCCACCAGCAGAGTGTATGGGGGCTGGGAGACCCAGTACTTC

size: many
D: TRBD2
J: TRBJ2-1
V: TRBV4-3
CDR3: CASSQDRASGSYNEQFF
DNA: TGCGCCAGCAGCCAAGATAGGGCTAGCGGGTCGTACAATGAGCAGTTCTTC

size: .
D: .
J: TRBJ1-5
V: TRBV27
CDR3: CASSSQGYNQPQHF
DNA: TGTGCCAGCAGTTCTCAGGGGTACAATCAGCCCCAGCATTTT